This note documents a single T cell receptor (beta chain) sequence. The trim removed 4 bases at V and 3 bases at J, leaving 12 bases unmatched. Germline-derived CDR1 and CDR2 are KGHDR and SFDVKD. The CDR3 is made up of 18 amino acids. In the source study's methods: Reference gene primer amplification gave estimated nucleated cell counts. The data were produced by immunoSEQ multiplex PCR, yet TCRdb's version contains in-frame clones alone and is incomplete. Clone size and the V and J calls come from that table; the DNA yielded D and trimming. This table has approximately 100,000 clones, roughly 86% appearing once. This sample is part of a study of blood T cell repertoires in COVID-19. As for the study in general: Acute and convalescent COVID-19 samples came from the United States, Italy and Spain. The analysed material was cDNA or gDNA that came from T cells, B-cell-depleted T cells, or PBMCs.

The chain carries TRBV24-1 and TRBJ2-2, with 8 bases matching TRBD1. The receptor's source is a woman between 25 and 40 years old with acute or convalescent COVID-19. The sequenced sample was peripheral blood. The CDR3 region has the DNA TGTGCCACCAGTGACCGGACAGGGAATGGGGGGTACACCGGGGAGCTGTTTTTT. Amino acid sequence: CATSDRTGNGGYTGELFF.